The 21 T cell receptor beta chains below come from one sample, sequenced in a study. The data were produced by immunoSEQ multiplex PCR, yet TCRdb's version contains in-frame clones alone and is incomplete. The table shows 40,000 to 55,000 clones, with approximately 93% occurring only once. The source material was PBMCs. The source of these receptors is a man aged 40-55 years with rheumatoid arthritis.

The chain employs TRBV10-3 and TRBJ2-7; 12 bases agree with TRBD2. CDR3 length equals 14 residues. Germline CDR1 reads ENHRY; CDR2 reads SYGVKD. V was pared by 3 bases and J by 5 bases, with 2 bases of the junction left unmatched. The CDR3 reads CAISDGLAGNEQYF. The CDR3 bases are TGTGCCATCAGTGACGGACTAGCGGGGAACGAGCAGTACTTC.

This chain uses TRBV7-6 with TRBJ1-1; D is uncertain. In germline, CDR1 is SGHVS, CDR2 FNYEAQ. Trimming cost V 1 base and J 2 bases, with 11 bases left between them. The CDR3 is made up of 15 amino acids. The CDR3: CASSLVRGINTEAFF. Written as DNA, the CDR3 is TGTGCCAGCAGCTTAGTAAGAGGGATTAACACTGAAGCTTTCTTT.

The chain carries TRBV5-4 and TRBJ2-7; weak D call: TRBD1 (5 bases). V shed 1 base and J shed 0 bases, with 8 bases lying between them. The CDR3 length is 14 residues. Germline-derived CDR1 and CDR2 are SGHNT and YYREEE (reference sequence). CDR3 sequence: CASSLQGSSYEQYF. The DNA of the CDR3 is TGTGCCAGCAGCTTGCAGGGTTCCTCCTACGAGCAGTACTTC.

With respect to this clone: The junction departs from germline at one end; a sequencing error may be responsible. The chain has TRBV7-7 and TRBJ1-4; D is unclear. CDR1 is SSHAT and CDR2 is FNYEAQ in the germline V gene (reference sequence). The CDR3 has 13 residues. The CDR3 region has the DNA TGTGCTAGCAGTCCCGCCAGTAATGAAAAACTGTTTTTT. Protein: CASSPASNEKLFF.

This chain's CDR3 is CASSLGQAIMNTEAFF. In nucleotides, the CDR3 is TGCGCCAGCAGCTTGGGACAGGCAATCATGAACACTGAAGCTTTCTTT. This chain uses TRBV5-1 with TRBJ1-1, with D tentatively TRBD1 (6 bases). Germline lookup yields CDR1 SGHRS and CDR2 YFSETQ. The CDR3 runs 16 residues. V lost 0 bases and J 0 bases, leaving 12 bases between the germline ends. The full variable domain, its missing parts supplied by reference TRBV5-1 and TRBJ1-1, is KAGVTQTPRYLIKTRGQQVTLSCSPISGHRSVSWYQQTPGQGLQFLFEYFSETQRNKGNFPGRFSGRQFSNSRSEMNVSTLELGDSALYLCASSLGQAIMNTEAFFGQGTRLTVV.

The CDR3, as DNA: TGCAGCGTTGAAGACGGCAGGCTGGGCGGCTACACCTTC. It codes for CSVEDGRLGGYTF. The chain carries TRBV29-1 and TRBJ1-2; D gene uncertain. V gave up 0 bases and J gave up 8 bases, with 13 bases separating them. The CDR3 spans 13 residues. Germline-derived CDR1 and CDR2 are SQVTM and ANQGSEA.

The rearrangement links TRBV27 to TRBJ2-1; 8 bases are shared with TRBD2. V lost 5 bases to trimming and J lost 3 bases; unmatched junction nucleotides: 6. This CDR3 is 15 amino acids long. Germline values: CDR1 MNHEY, CDR2 SMNVEV (reference sequence). CDR3 amino acids: CASSDTGGGYNEQFF. The CDR3, as DNA: TGTGCCAGCAGTGACACCGGGGGGGGCTACAATGAGCAGTTCTTC.

The rearrangement joins TRBV6-5 to TRBJ2-1; D is ambiguous. This CDR3 spans 14 amino acids. Germline values: CDR1 MNHEY, CDR2 SVGAGI. Trimming stripped 0 bases from V and 3 bases from J, with 6 bases between. This CDR3 reads CASSYSTGYNEQFF. The DNA for the CDR3 is TGTGCCAGCAGTTACTCGACTGGCTACAATGAGCAGTTCTTC.

V gene TRBV2 combines with J gene TRBJ1-1, with D possibly being TRBD1 (5 bases). The germline V gene has CDR1 SNHLY and CDR2 FYNNEI. V gave up 6 bases and J gave up 8 bases, with 16 bases separating them. This CDR3 has 13 amino acids. In DNA form, the CDR3 reads TGTGCCAGCAGCTTTGGGACCGCAAGAGAAGCTTTCTTT. This sequence encodes CASSFGTAREAFF.

This clone was seen just once. The gene calls are TRBV7-2 and TRBJ1-1, with 8 bases lining up with TRBD1. Per germline, CDR1 SGHTA and CDR2 FQGNSA. Losses at the gene ends were 4 bases for V and 5 bases for J; bases not matched to a gene: 6. The CDR3 is 14 amino acids. CDR3 bases: TGTGCCAGCAGCTACCAGGGGGCTGGAACTGAAGCTTTCTTT. Encoded protein: CASSYQGAGTEAFF.

The chain uses TRBV6-6 and TRBJ1-1, with TRBD1 matching 7 bases. V lost 4 bases, J lost 1 base, and 6 bases stayed unmatched. The CDR3 is 15 residues long. Germline loops: CDR1 MNHNY, CDR2 SVGAGI (reference sequence). CDR3 loop: CASSSLGQANTEAFF. CDR3 sequence (DNA): TGTGCCAGCAGTTCCCTCGGACAGGCGAACACTGAAGCTTTCTTT.

The J gene is TRBJ2-7, the V gene TRBV5-6; TRBD2 matches at 12 bases. The CDR3 consists of 15 residues. CDR1 is SGHDT, CDR2 YYEEEE, per germline. Losses at the gene ends were 0 bases for V and 2 bases for J; bases not matched to a gene: 0. The CDR3 DNA follows: TGTGCCAGCAGCTTGGGGACTAGCGGGACCTACGAGCAGTACTTC. Amino acid sequence: CASSLGTSGTYEQYF.

The chain employs TRBV7-3 and TRBJ2-5; possibly TRBD1 for D (5 bases). The CDR3 has 13 amino acids. Per germline, CDR1 SGHTA and CDR2 FQGTGA. The V end lost 5 bases, the J end lost 2 bases, and 9 bases lay between the germline ends. The CDR3 sequence is CASSLGHQETQYF. As DNA, the CDR3 is TGTGCCAGCAGCCTAGGACATCAAGAGACCCAGTACTTC. The whole variable domain, remainder taken from reference TRBV7-3 and TRBJ2-5, is GAGVSQTPSNKVTEKGKYVELRCDPISGHTALYWYRQSLGQGPEFLIYFQGTGAADDSGLPNDRFFAVRPEGSVSTLKIQRTERGDSAVYLCASSLGHQETQYFGPGTRLLVL.

This clone occurred once. The V call is TRBV5-6, the J call TRBJ2-1; tentatively, D is TRBD2 (5 bases). Germline V gene sequence: CDR1 SGHDT, CDR2 YYEEEE. This CDR3 spans 17 amino acids. V lost 0 bases and J 0 bases, leaving 13 bases between the germline ends. The CDR3 DNA is TGTGCCAGCAGCTTGGTACGAGCGGTGAGCTCCTACAATGAGCAGTTCTTC. Translated: CASSLVRAVSSYNEQFF.

Here the CDR3 reads CASSIAGTGTDTQYF. CDR3 coding DNA: TGTGCCAGTAGTATCGCTGGGACAGGGACAGATACGCAGTATTTT. The chain links TRBV19 to TRBJ2-3, with TRBD1 matching over 9 bases. CDR1 is LNHDA, CDR2 SQIVND, per germline (reference sequence). Unmatched junction bases numbered 4, after V lost 3 bases and J lost 3 bases. The CDR3 spans 15 residues.

V gene TRBV5-5 combines with J gene TRBJ2-1; 10 nucleotides line up with TRBD2. The CDR3 has 16 residues. Germline assignment: CDR1 SGHKS and CDR2 YYEKEE (reference sequence). The junction had 12 bases not matched to a gene; V was cut back by 4 bases and J by 8 bases. As DNA, the CDR3 is TGTGCCAGCAGCGAGTCACTAGCGGGAAAGGGCTATGAGCAGTTCTTC. It codes for CASSESLAGKGYEQFF.

The chain has TRBV6-7 and TRBJ2-7; D is perhaps TRBD2 (6 bases). TRBV6-7 is sorted into the ORF group, with uncertain function. V lost 3 bases to trimming and J lost 2 bases, with 14 bases between them. The CDR3 extends over 15 amino acids. The CDR3 coding sequence is TGTGCCAGCAGTTATCTGGGACTCACGACCTACGAGCAGTACTTC. It is translated as CASSYLGLTTYEQYF.

This sequence joins TRBV3-1 (or the pseudogene TRBV3-2) and TRBJ1-6; D remains unclear. Germline V gives CDR1 LGHDT, CDR2 YNNKEL (reference sequence). The CDR3 is 13 amino acids. Trimming took 0 bases from V and 10 from J, leaving 7 bases between them. The CDR3 nucleotides are TGTGCCAGCAGCCAAGATAATGCCTCACCCCTCCACTTT. As protein: CASSQDNASPLHF.

The chain carries TRBV27 and TRBJ2-5; no definite D call. The CDR3 is 13 amino acids. Looked up from germline, CDR1 is MNHEY and CDR2 is SMNVEV (reference sequence). Trimming took off 5 bases at V and 3 bases at J, with 10 bases between the two ends. The CDR3, as DNA: TGTGCCAGCAGTAGCCGGGCCGAAGAGACCCAGTACTTC. Protein: CASSSRAEETQYF.

This chain connects TRBV7-3 to TRBJ2-6; tentatively, D is TRBD2 (6 bases). CDR3 size: 17 residues. V was cut by 2 bases and J by 4 bases, with 15 bases left in between. The germline gives CDR1 SGHTA, CDR2 FQGTGA. This CDR3 is CASSLVRGGPGANVLTF. The CDR3 DNA follows: TGTGCCAGCAGCTTAGTCCGCGGAGGGCCCGGGGCCAACGTCCTGACTTTC.

The rearrangement joins TRBV6-5 to TRBJ2-1; D remains ambiguous. CDR1 is MNHEY and CDR2 is SVGAGI in the germline V gene. V shed 0 bases and J shed 0 bases, with 6 bases lying between them. CDR3 length equals 15 residues. The CDR3 DNA is TGTGCCAGCAGTTACTCTTCGAGCTCCTACAATGAGCAGTTCTTC. It translates to CASSYSSSSYNEQFF.